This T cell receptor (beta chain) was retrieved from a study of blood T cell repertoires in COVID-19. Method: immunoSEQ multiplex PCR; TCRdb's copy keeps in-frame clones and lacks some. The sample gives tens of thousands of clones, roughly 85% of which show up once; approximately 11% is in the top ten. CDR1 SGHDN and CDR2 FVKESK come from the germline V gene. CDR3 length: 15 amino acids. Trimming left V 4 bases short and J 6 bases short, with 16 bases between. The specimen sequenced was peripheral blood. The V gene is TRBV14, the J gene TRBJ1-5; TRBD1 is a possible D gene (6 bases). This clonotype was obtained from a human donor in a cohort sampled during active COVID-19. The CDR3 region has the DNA TGTGCCAGCAGCCCCCTACAGGGAAGGGCTCAGCCCCAGCATTTT. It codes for CASSPLQGRAQPQHF.